A selection of T cell receptor beta chains follows, all from one sample in a study of blood T cells in healthy people across ages. MiXCR, run by TCRdb on the 5' RACE reads, gives a single entry per CDR3 protein. This table has more than 1 million distinct CDR3 sequences, more than 35% appearing once. Sequencing was performed on blood. The receptor set was obtained from a woman in her fifties or sixties in good health. Both conserved end residues are part of each CDR3. The D gene is left open where the match is weak. Not all rows give a size; the values are once, few, many and, for expanded clones, a class.

V gene	J gene	D gene	clone size	CDR3 protein	CDR3 DNA
TRBV7-9	TRBJ2-7	-	few	CASAPGSYEQYF	TGTGCCAGCGCACCCGGGAGTTACGAGCAGTACTTC
TRBV4-2	TRBJ2-1	-	few	CASSQVRLADEQFF	TGTGCCAGCAGCCAAGTCCGTCTAGCCGATGAGCAGTTCTTC
TRBV20-1	TRBJ2-5	TRBD1	-	CSAPDRAVGETQYF	TGCAGTGCCCCCGACAGGGCGGTTGGGGAGACCCAGTACTTC
TRBV27	TRBJ2-5	-	-	CASSSRDNQETQYF	TGTGCCAGCAGTTCCAGGGACAACCAAGAGACCCAGTACTTC
TRBV6-5	TRBJ2-5	TRBD2	few	CASSYSSGGPFLETQYF	TGTGCCAGCAGTTACTCGTCGGGAGGGCCATTTTTAGAGACCCAGTACTTC
TRBV7-2	TRBJ2-1	TRBD2	many	CASSLAAGGYNEQFF	TGCGCCAGCAGCTTGGCAGCGGGAGGGTACAATGAGCAGTTCTTC
TRBV29-1	TRBJ2-6	-	-	CSVGTASSGANVLTF	TGCAGCGTTGGGACAGCCAGCTCTGGGGCCAACGTCCTGACTTTC
TRBV5-1	TRBJ2-3	-	-	CASSLGLGYTDTQYF	TGCGCCAGCAGCTTGGGGCTGGGGTATACAGATACGCAGTATTTT
TRBV6-5	TRBJ2-5	-	-	CASSYGLSEQYF	TGTGCCAGCAGTTACGGGTTGAGTGAGCAGTACTTC
TRBV6-2/TRBV6-3	TRBJ2-7	-	many	CASSDSGNYEQYF	TGTGCCAGCAGTGATTCGGGAAACTACGAGCAGTACTTC
TRBV9	TRBJ2-3	-	few	CASSVDGRADTQYF	TGTGCCAGCAGCGTAGACGGGAGAGCAGATACGCAGTATTTT
TRBV7-3	TRBJ2-3	-	-	CASREGVGDTQYF	TGTGCCAGCAGAGAGGGGGTCGGAGATACGCAGTATTTT
TRBV20-1	TRBJ2-7	-	many	CSARGEYEQYF	TGCAGTGCTAGAGGGGAATACGAGCAGTACTTC
TRBV7-9	TRBJ2-7	-	few	CASSPAMGANLHEQYF	TGTGCCAGCAGCCCAGCTATGGGGGCGAATCTCCACGAGCAGTACTTC
TRBV12-3/TRBV12-4	TRBJ1-4	TRBD1	-	CASSSAGGEKLFF	TGTGCCAGCAGTTCGGCAGGGGGTGAAAAACTGTTTTTT
TRBV7-9	TRBJ2-3	TRBD1	-	CASRSRGGAGTDTQYF	TGTGCCAGCAGATCCCGAGGGGGCGCCGGCACAGATACGCAGTATTTT
TRBV10-3	TRBJ2-3	-	few	CAIRDPLSTDTQYF	TGTGCCATCAGGGATCCTCTTAGCACAGATACGCAGTATTTT
TRBV20-1	TRBJ2-6	TRBD1	-	CSARTGSSGANVLTF	TGCAGTGCTAGGACAGGGAGCTCTGGGGCCAACGTCCTGACTTTC